These T cell receptor beta chains were read from a single sample in a study of T cell changes during pregnancy in multiple sclerosis. The protocol was immunoSEQ multiplex PCR, while the TCRdb copy is restricted to in-frame clones and leaves out a portion. The table lists nearly 80,000 clones, around nine tenths of them singletons. This material consisted of CD4+ T cells from peripheral blood mononuclear cells, taken before pregnancy. These receptor sequences come from a female donor with multiple sclerosis, enrolled in a pregnancy study. Each CDR3 is given with its conserved first and last residue. The order of the fields is CDR3 protein, CDR3 DNA, J gene, D gene, clone size, V gene. A D gene is named only where the DNA matches it firmly. For some rows the clone size is stated as once, few or many, or as a class when expanded; others skip it.

cdr3_aa: CASSENRGTGELFF
cdr3_nt: TGTGCCAGCAGTGAAAACAGGGGCACCGGGGAGCTGTTTTTT
j_call: TRBJ2-2
d_call: TRBD1
clone_size: .
v_call: TRBV2

cdr3_aa: CASSLGQGQGLGQPQHF
cdr3_nt: TGTGCCAGCAGCTTAGGACAGGGACAGGGGTTGGGTCAGCCCCAGCATTTT
j_call: TRBJ1-5
d_call: TRBD1
clone_size: once
v_call: TRBV7-8

cdr3_aa: CASSLYRQETQYF
cdr3_nt: TGTGCCAGCAGTCTGTACAGGCAAGAGACCCAGTACTTC
j_call: TRBJ2-5
d_call: .
clone_size: once
v_call: TRBV28

cdr3_aa: CASSSTPGQGKNEQYF
cdr3_nt: TGTGCCAGCAGCTCAACGCCGGGACAGGGGAAGAACGAGCAGTACTTC
j_call: TRBJ2-7
d_call: TRBD1
clone_size: .
v_call: TRBV11-2

cdr3_aa: CASSEGGCPSANYGYTF
cdr3_nt: TGCGCCAGCAGTGAAGGCGGCTGCCCCTCAGCTAACTATGGCTACACCTTC
j_call: TRBJ1-2
d_call: .
clone_size: .
v_call: TRBV10-1

cdr3_aa: CASSTSNRAGEAFF
cdr3_nt: TGTGCCAGCAGTACCTCGAACAGGGCCGGTGAAGCTTTCTTT
j_call: TRBJ1-1
d_call: .
clone_size: .
v_call: TRBV6-5

cdr3_aa: CASSLEIQGKGQFF
cdr3_nt: TGCGCCAGCAGCTTGGAAATACAGGGAAAGGGGCAGTTCTTC
j_call: TRBJ2-1
d_call: .
clone_size: .
v_call: TRBV5-1

cdr3_aa: CASSHSRAGGFSNEQFF
cdr3_nt: TGTGCCAGCAGCCACTCCAGAGCGGGGGGGTTTTCCAATGAGCAGTTCTTC
j_call: TRBJ2-1
d_call: TRBD2
clone_size: once
v_call: TRBV4-2

cdr3_aa: CAIRQDMNTEAFF
cdr3_nt: TGTGCCATAAGACAGGACATGAACACTGAAGCTTTCTTT
j_call: TRBJ1-1
d_call: .
clone_size: .
v_call: TRBV6-1

cdr3_aa: CASSYTGWDEQYF
cdr3_nt: TGTGCCAGCAGCTACACAGGGTGGGACGAGCAGTACTTC
j_call: TRBJ2-7
d_call: .
clone_size: .
v_call: TRBV5-6